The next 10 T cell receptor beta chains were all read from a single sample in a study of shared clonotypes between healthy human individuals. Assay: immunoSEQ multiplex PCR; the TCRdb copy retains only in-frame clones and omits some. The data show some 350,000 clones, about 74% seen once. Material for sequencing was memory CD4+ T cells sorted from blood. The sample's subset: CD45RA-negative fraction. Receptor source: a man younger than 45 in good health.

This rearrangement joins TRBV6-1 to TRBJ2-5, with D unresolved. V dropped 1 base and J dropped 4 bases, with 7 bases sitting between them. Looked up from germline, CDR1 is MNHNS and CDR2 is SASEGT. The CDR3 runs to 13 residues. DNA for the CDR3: TGTGCCAGCAGTGAAGTCGGTTTAGAGACCCAGTACTTC. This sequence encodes CASSEVGLETQYF.

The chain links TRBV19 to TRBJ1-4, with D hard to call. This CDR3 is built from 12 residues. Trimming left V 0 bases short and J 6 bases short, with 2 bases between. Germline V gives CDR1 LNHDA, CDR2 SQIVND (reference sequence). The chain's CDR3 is CASSIDDEKLFF. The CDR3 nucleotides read TGTGCCAGTAGTATAGACGATGAAAAACTGTTTTTT.

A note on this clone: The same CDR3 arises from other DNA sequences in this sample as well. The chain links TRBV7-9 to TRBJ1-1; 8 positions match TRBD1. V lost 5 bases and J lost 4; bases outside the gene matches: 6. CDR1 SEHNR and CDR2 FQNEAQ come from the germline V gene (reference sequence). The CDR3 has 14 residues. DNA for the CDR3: TGTGCCAGCAGCGCAGACAGGGGATTCACTGAAGCTTTCTTT. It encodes CASSADRGFTEAFF.

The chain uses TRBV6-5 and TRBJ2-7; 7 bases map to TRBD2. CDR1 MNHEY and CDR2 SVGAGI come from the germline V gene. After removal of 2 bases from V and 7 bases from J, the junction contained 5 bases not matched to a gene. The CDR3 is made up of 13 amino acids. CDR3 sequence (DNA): TGTGCCAGCAGTTACGCGGGAGCTGGGGAGCAGTACTTC. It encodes CASSYAGAGEQYF.

This CDR3 reads CASSSQGGEQYF. In DNA form, the CDR3 reads TGCGCCAGCAGCTCCCAGGGAGGCGAGCAGTACTTC. The chain couples TRBV5-1 to TRBJ2-7, with a possible D match to TRBD2 (6 bases). CDR3 length: 12 amino acids. Germline V gives CDR1 SGHRS, CDR2 YFSETQ. V lost 3 bases and J lost 6, with 10 bases in between.

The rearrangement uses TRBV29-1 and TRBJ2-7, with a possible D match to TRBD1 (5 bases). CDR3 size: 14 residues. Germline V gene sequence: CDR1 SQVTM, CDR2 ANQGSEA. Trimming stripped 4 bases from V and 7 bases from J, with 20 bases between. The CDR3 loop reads CSVGEGVLGGEQYF. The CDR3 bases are TGCAGCGTTGGTGAAGGGGTGCTTGGCGGTGAGCAGTACTTC.

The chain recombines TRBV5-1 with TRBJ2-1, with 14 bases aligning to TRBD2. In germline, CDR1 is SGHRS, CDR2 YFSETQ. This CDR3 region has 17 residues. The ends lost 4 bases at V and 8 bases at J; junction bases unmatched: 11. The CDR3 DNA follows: TGCGCCAGCAGCCTAGGGGGGACTAGCGGGAGTTCCCATGAGCAGTTCTTC. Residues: CASSLGGTSGSSHEQFF.

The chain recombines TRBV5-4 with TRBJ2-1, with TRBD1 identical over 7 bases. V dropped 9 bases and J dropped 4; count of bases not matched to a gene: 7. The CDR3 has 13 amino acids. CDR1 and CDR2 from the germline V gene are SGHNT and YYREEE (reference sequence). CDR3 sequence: CATSWDSYNEQFF. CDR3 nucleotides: TGTGCCACCTCCTGGGACAGTTACAATGAGCAGTTCTTC.

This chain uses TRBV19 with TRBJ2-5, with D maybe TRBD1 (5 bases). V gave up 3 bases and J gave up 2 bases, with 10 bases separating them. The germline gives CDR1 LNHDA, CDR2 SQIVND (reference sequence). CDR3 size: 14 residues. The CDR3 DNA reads TGTGCCAGTAGTATCCAGGGCCGACAAGAGACCCAGTACTTC. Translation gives CASSIQGRQETQYF.

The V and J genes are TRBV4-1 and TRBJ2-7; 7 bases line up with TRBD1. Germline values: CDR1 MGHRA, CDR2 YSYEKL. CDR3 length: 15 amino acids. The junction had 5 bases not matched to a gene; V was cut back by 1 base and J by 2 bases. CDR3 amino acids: CASSQVQGVAYEQYF. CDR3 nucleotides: TGCGCCAGCAGCCAAGTGCAGGGGGTTGCCTACGAGCAGTACTTC.